The sequence of this TCR beta chain was determined in a study of T-cell memory formation after mild COVID-19. About the study: TCR clusters were largely donor specific.

The CDR3 consists of 14 residues. V was pared by 4 bases and J by 5 bases, with 7 bases of the junction left unmatched. Germline values: CDR1 SGHRS, CDR2 YFSETQ. TCRdb analysed the 5' RACE reads with MiXCR anew, one entry per CDR3 protein. The sample gives under 250,000 distinct CDR3 sequences, approximately 15% of which show up once; 2.1% is in the top ten. The sequenced sample was PBMCs or a T cell subset sorted from them (not recorded which). The sequence was collected from an adult woman who had mild COVID-19 (a few samples of this study predate the infection). Cell type and time point are not known. The chain is built from TRBV5-1 and TRBJ2-5, with 8 bases fitting TRBD1. The CDR3 DNA follows: TGCGCCAGCAGCCTGGACAGGGCAGACGAGACCCAGTACTTC. Translated, it gives CASSLDRADETQYF.